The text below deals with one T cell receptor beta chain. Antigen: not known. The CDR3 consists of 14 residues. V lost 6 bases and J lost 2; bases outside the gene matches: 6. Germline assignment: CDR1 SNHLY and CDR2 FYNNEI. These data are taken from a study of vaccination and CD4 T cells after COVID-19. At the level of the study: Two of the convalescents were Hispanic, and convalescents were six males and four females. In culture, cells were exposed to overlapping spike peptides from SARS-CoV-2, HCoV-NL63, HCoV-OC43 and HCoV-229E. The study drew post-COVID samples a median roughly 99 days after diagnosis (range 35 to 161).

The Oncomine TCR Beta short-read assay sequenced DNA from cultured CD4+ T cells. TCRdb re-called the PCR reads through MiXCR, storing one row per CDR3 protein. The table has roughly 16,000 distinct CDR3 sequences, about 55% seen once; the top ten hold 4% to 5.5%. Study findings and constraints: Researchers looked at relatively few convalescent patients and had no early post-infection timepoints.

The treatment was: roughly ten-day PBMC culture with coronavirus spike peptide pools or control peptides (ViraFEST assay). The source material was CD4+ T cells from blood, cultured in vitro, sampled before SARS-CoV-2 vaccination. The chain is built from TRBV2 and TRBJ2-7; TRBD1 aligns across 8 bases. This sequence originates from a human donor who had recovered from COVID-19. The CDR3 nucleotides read TGTGCCAGCAGGGATGACAGGGGCCCCTACGAGCAGTACTTC. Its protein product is CASRDDRGPYEQYF.